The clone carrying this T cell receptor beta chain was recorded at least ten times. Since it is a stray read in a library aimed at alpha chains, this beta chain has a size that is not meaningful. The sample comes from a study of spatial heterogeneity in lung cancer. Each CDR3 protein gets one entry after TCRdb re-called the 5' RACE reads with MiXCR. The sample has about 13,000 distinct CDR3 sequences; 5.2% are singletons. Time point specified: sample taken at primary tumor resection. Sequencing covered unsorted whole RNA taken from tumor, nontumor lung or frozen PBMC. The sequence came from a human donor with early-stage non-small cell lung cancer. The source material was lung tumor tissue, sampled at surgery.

The CDR3 loop is CASSFSGGTRDTQYF. In DNA, the CDR3 is TGTGCCAGCAGTTTTAGCGGGGGAACAAGGGATACGCAGTATTTT. This rearrangement joins TRBV27 to TRBJ2-3, with 9 bases aligning to TRBD2. Germline CDR1 MNHEY, CDR2 SMNVEV (reference sequence). The CDR3 sequence is 15 residues long. The junction had 7 bases not matched to a gene; V was cut back by 3 bases and J by 6 bases.